This T cell receptor beta chain was observed in a study of graft-versus-host responses after intestinal transplantation. Study-level information: Transplant types were multivisceral, liver-intestinal, or isolated intestinal. Every transplant recipient was induced with anti-thymocyte globulin, then maintained on tacrolimus and steroids for approximately three years. Broader study findings: There were GvH clones found in recipient marrow, and some of them appeared first in ileum or blood.

Germline V lookup: CDR1 MNHEY, CDR2 SVGAGI. The CDR3 runs to 13 residues. V was pared by 5 bases and J by 2 bases, with 4 bases between. A remark on this clone: Its target is not known.

Profiling relied on immunoSEQ multiplex PCR, and the TCRdb table lists in-frame clones only, not all of them. This repertoire shows more than 10,000 clones, 80% to 95% found once; its top ten account for around 4.4%. The sequence derives from a human patient who received an intestinal transplant, so some T cells may come from the graft donor. The chain joins TRBV6-5 to TRBJ2-6; D uncertain. The specimen was PBMCs, collected roughly 930 days after intestinal transplantation. The CDR3 loop is CASSPPGANVLTF. DNA of the CDR3: TGTGCCAGCAGTCCTCCTGGGGCCAACGTCCTGACTTTC.